Presented here are 16 T cell receptor beta chains from one specimen sequenced in a study of cytomegalovirus exposure and HLA in healthy donors (dated by TCRdb to 2016 to 2017). The method behind the library was the immunoSEQ multiplex PCR assay. Drawn from immuneACCESS, this table holds only the in-frame rearrangements with V and J called that TCRdb kept. Clones are partly lost; checked studies trace under half to an unresolved V gene and leave the rest unexplained. The sample table contains roughly 130,000 clones; only one count was recorded for 89% of them. The ten largest clones take up approximately 10% of the sample. The sample comprised PBMCs. The receptors originated from a young woman in good health and CMV-seropositive.

This sequence joins TRBV5-4 and TRBJ1-2, with D possibly TRBD1 on 6 matching bases. V was clipped by 4 bases and J by 7 bases, with 11 bases between them. The CDR3 is made up of 12 amino acids. The germline V gene has CDR1 SGHNT and CDR2 YYREEE (reference sequence). The CDR3 loop reads CASSVLRGGYTF. Written as DNA, the CDR3 is TGTGCCAGCAGCGTTCTCAGGGGTGGCTACACCTTC.

The chain has TRBV15 and TRBJ1-2; 8 bases fit TRBD1. CDR3 length: 17 residues. Trimming took 1 base from V and 4 from J; bases not matched to a gene: 11. CDR1 is LNHNV and CDR2 is YYDKDF in the germline V gene (reference sequence). In DNA form, the CDR3 reads TGTGCCACCAGCAGAGTAGGCAGGGGGCCTCGTGGCTATGGCTACACCTTC. The encoded protein is CATSRVGRGPRGYGYTF.

The chain carries TRBV5-5 and TRBJ1-2, with D tentatively TRBD1 (6 bases). Trimming cost V 4 bases and J 5 bases, with 15 bases left between them. Germline V gene sequence: CDR1 SGHKS, CDR2 YYEKEE (reference sequence). This CDR3 is built from 14 residues. The DNA of the CDR3 is TGTGCCAGCAGCCCGAGGGGGTCAAAATATGGCTACACCTTC. This codes for CASSPRGSKYGYTF. The variable domain in full, with the rest retrieved from reference TRBV5-5 and TRBJ1-2, is DAGVTQSPTHLIKTRGQQVTLRCSPISGHKSVSWYQQVLGQGPQFIFQYYEKEERGRGNFPDRFSARQFPNYSSELNVNALLLGDSALYLCASSPRGSKYGYTFGSGTRLTVV.

This clone occurred a few times. The chain joins TRBV27 to TRBJ2-7; 7 bases agree with TRBD1. Germline V lookup: CDR1 MNHEY, CDR2 SMNVEV (reference sequence). J lost 2 bases, V lost 5 bases, and 6 bases had no gene match. The CDR3 is made up of 14 amino acids. CDR3 residues: CASSSRDSTYEQYF. CDR3 DNA: TGTGCCAGCAGTAGCCGGGACAGCACCTACGAGCAGTACTTC.

The chain employs TRBV29-1 and TRBJ2-6; maybe TRBD1 (5 bases). This CDR3 has 17 residues. The V and J ends lost 5 bases and 0 bases respectively, with 17 bases between them. Germline V gives CDR1 SQVTM, CDR2 ANQGSEA. CDR3 loop: CSVFPYDRDSGANVLTF. CDR3 bases: TGCAGCGTTTTTCCCTATGACAGAGACTCTGGGGCCAACGTCCTGACTTTC.

V usage is TRBV5-6 and J usage is TRBJ1-4; D gene uncertain. V lost 4 bases to trimming and J lost 0 bases, with 13 bases between them. The CDR3 runs to 16 residues. CDR1 SGHDT and CDR2 YYEEEE come from the germline V gene. The CDR3 loop is CASSPFGGPTNEKLFF. CDR3 sequence (DNA): TGTGCCAGCAGCCCTTTCGGAGGGCCAACTAATGAAAAACTGTTTTTT.

The V gene is TRBV11-1, the J gene TRBJ1-1, with 9 bases that match TRBD1. CDR1 SGHAT and CDR2 FQDESV come from the germline V gene (reference sequence). The ends lost 2 bases at V and 4 bases at J; junction bases unmatched: 11. This CDR3 is built from 17 residues. The CDR3 DNA sequence: TGTGCCAGCAGCTTATCACGGTTCGGGACAGGGACCACTGAAGCTTTCTTT. It encodes CASSLSRFGTGTTEAFF.

This clone was seen just once. The V call is TRBV29-1, the J call TRBJ1-5; D is undetermined. The CDR3 sequence is 13 residues long. V lost 4 bases, J lost 2 bases, and 9 bases lay in between. Germline loops: CDR1 SQVTM, CDR2 ANQGSEA. For the CDR3, the DNA is TGCAGCGTTGCCGGGGATGGCAATCAGCCCCAGCATTTT. Residues: CSVAGDGNQPQHF.

The chain combines TRBV6-1 with TRBJ2-5, with TRBD2 identical over 9 bases. The germline gives CDR1 MNHNS, CDR2 SASEGT. The CDR3 has 15 residues. J gave up 3 bases and V 5 bases, and 7 bases lay outside the gene matches. CDR3 sequence (DNA): TGTGCCAGCAGTAGGCGGGGGGGCCCGGAAGAGACCCAGTACTTC. Translating gives CASSRRGGPEETQYF.

CDR3 sequence reads: CASSGDRGIRLGYTF. DNA for the CDR3: TGTGCCAGCAGCGGGGACAGGGGAATACGGCTTGGCTACACCTTC. The chain combines TRBV28 with TRBJ1-2, with 10 positions matching TRBD1. With V trimmed by 6 bases and J by 7 bases, 11 bases remained unmatched. This CDR3 region has 15 residues. Germline CDR1 MDHEN, CDR2 SYDVKM.

CDR3 DNA: TGTGCCAGCAGTCCCCGGGACAGCCGAATTTTTTCCTACGAGCAGTACTTC. Translating it yields CASSPRDSRIFSYEQYF. The rearrangement uses TRBV5-4 and TRBJ2-7, with 7 bases aligning to TRBD1. Germline loops: CDR1 SGHNT, CDR2 YYREEE (reference sequence). V dropped 5 bases and J dropped 1; count of bases not matched to a gene: 15. CDR3 length: 17 residues.

The rearrangement uses TRBV11-2 and TRBJ1-1, with D perhaps matching TRBD1 (5 bases). The CDR3 sequence is 14 residues long. V was cut by 4 bases and J by 5 bases, with 14 bases left in between. Per germline, CDR1 SGHAT and CDR2 FQNNGV. The CDR3 is CASSSPREGTEAFF. CDR3 DNA sequence: TGTGCCAGCAGCTCCCCCAGGGAGGGAACTGAAGCTTTCTTT.

The CDR3 is CASSVDRANEKLFF. The DNA for the CDR3 is TGTGCCAGCAGTGTAGACAGGGCGAATGAAAAACTGTTTTTT. The chain combines TRBV2 with TRBJ1-4; the match to TRBD1 covers 7 bases. The CDR3 runs to 14 residues. Per germline, CDR1 SNHLY and CDR2 FYNNEI. Trimming at V came to 4 bases and at J to 5 bases, leaving 4 bases not matched to a gene.

The genes are TRBV21-1 and TRBJ1-5; TRBD1, the table's D call, lacks a check against the DNA. TRBV21-1 is deemed a pseudogene. This CDR3 spans 17 amino acids. The CDR3: CASSKKLQGVSGQPQHF. The DNA for the CDR3 is TGTGCCAGCAGCAAAAAGCTTCAGGGGGTTTCGGGTCAGCCCCAGCATTTT.

This chain joins TRBV10-2 and TRBJ2-5; a weak D match, TRBD2 (5 bases). The CDR3 is 15 amino acids. The V and J ends lost 0 bases and 2 bases respectively, with 10 bases between them. Germline V gives CDR1 WSHSY, CDR2 SAAADI. CDR3 amino acids: CASSESSSGQETQYF. In nucleotides, the CDR3 is TGCGCCAGCAGTGAGTCGAGCTCGGGGCAAGAGACCCAGTACTTC.

This chain connects TRBV5-1 to TRBJ2-1; 7 bases match TRBD1. This CDR3 spans 16 amino acids. V was clipped by 0 bases and J by 2 bases; unmatched bases: 5. Germline V gene lookup returns CDR1 SGHRS and CDR2 YFSETQ. The CDR3 region is CASSLEDRIPYNEQFF. The CDR3 DNA follows: TGCGCCAGCAGCTTGGAGGACAGGATTCCCTACAATGAGCAGTTCTTC.